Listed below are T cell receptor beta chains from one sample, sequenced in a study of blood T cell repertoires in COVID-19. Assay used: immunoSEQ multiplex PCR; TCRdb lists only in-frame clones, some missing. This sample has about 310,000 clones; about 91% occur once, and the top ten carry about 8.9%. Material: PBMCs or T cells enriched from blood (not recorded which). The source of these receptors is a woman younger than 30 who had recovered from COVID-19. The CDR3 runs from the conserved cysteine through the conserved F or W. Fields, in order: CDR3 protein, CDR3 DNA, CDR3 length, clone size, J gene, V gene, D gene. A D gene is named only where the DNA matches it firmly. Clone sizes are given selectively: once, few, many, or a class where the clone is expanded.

CDR3 protein: CASSYEAGHMNTEAFF
CDR3 DNA: TGTGCCAGCAGTTACGAGGCAGGGCACATGAACACTGAAGCTTTCTTT
CDR3 length: 16
clone size: NA
J gene: TRBJ1-1
V gene: TRBV6-2/TRBV6-3
D gene: NA

CDR3 protein: CASSLDSSSYNEQFF
CDR3 DNA: TGTGCCAGCAGCTTGGACTCGAGCTCCTACAATGAGCAGTTCTTC
CDR3 length: 15
clone size: NA
J gene: TRBJ2-1
V gene: TRBV5-4
D gene: NA

CDR3 protein: CASSMFRGINEKLFF
CDR3 DNA: TGTGCCAGTAGTATGTTCCGGGGTATTAATGAAAAACTGTTTTTT
CDR3 length: 15
clone size: NA
J gene: TRBJ1-4
V gene: TRBV19
D gene: NA

CDR3 protein: CASSFAKSTEAFF
CDR3 DNA: TGTGCCAGCAGTTTCGCGAAGTCCACTGAAGCTTTCTTT
CDR3 length: 13
clone size: NA
J gene: TRBJ1-1
V gene: TRBV27
D gene: NA

CDR3 protein: CASSQRQTTNTEAFF
CDR3 DNA: TGTGCCAGCAGCCAACGACAGACAACGAACACTGAAGCTTTCTTT
CDR3 length: 15
clone size: NA
J gene: TRBJ1-1
V gene: TRBV13
D gene: NA

CDR3 protein: CASSQGPVAGRTEAFF
CDR3 DNA: TGTGCCAGCAGCCAGGGGCCGGTCGCAGGGCGAACTGAAGCTTTCTTT
CDR3 length: 16
clone size: NA
J gene: TRBJ1-1
V gene: TRBV14
D gene: NA

CDR3 protein: CASSSRGRNSPLHF
CDR3 DNA: TGTGCCAGCAGCTCCAGGGGGCGGAATTCACCCCTCCACTTT
CDR3 length: 14
clone size: NA
J gene: TRBJ1-6
V gene: TRBV3-1/TRBV3-2
D gene: TRBD1

CDR3 protein: CASRDRGSSPLHF
CDR3 DNA: TGTGCCAGTCGGGACAGGGGCTCTTCACCCCTCCACTTT
CDR3 length: 13
clone size: NA
J gene: TRBJ1-6
V gene: TRBV19
D gene: TRBD1

CDR3 protein: CATLDRGGTDTQYF
CDR3 DNA: TGTGCCACCCTGGACAGGGGCGGCACAGATACGCAGTATTTT
CDR3 length: 14
clone size: few
J gene: TRBJ2-3
V gene: TRBV28
D gene: TRBD1

CDR3 protein: CASSPAGPYEQYF
CDR3 DNA: TGTGCCAGCAGCCCTGCGGGCCCCTACGAGCAGTACTTC
CDR3 length: 13
clone size: few
J gene: TRBJ2-7
V gene: TRBV9
D gene: NA

CDR3 protein: CASSLGQAGNRGYTF
CDR3 DNA: TGTGCCAGCAGCTTAGGACAAGCAGGGAATCGTGGCTACACCTTC
CDR3 length: 15
clone size: NA
J gene: TRBJ1-2
V gene: TRBV7-2
D gene: NA

CDR3 protein: CASSFGTEAFF
CDR3 DNA: TGTGCCAGCAGTTTCGGGACTGAAGCTTTCTTT
CDR3 length: 11
clone size: NA
J gene: TRBJ1-1
V gene: TRBV6-2/TRBV6-3
D gene: NA

CDR3 protein: CASSLVAGNYGYTF
CDR3 DNA: TGTGCCAGCAGCTTAGTTGCAGGCAACTATGGCTACACCTTC
CDR3 length: 14
clone size: NA
J gene: TRBJ1-2
V gene: TRBV7-9
D gene: NA

CDR3 protein: CAISDPGTSGRNEQFF
CDR3 DNA: TGTGCCATCAGTGACCCCGGGACTAGCGGGAGGAATGAGCAGTTCTTC
CDR3 length: 16
clone size: NA
J gene: TRBJ2-1
V gene: TRBV10-3
D gene: TRBD2

CDR3 protein: CASSLWGQGAELSTDTQYF
CDR3 DNA: TGTGCCAGCAGTTTATGGGGACAGGGGGCAGAGTTAAGCACAGATACGCAGTATTTT
CDR3 length: 19
clone size: NA
J gene: TRBJ2-3
V gene: TRBV28
D gene: TRBD1

CDR3 protein: CASSVAAGVNGYTF
CDR3 DNA: TGTGCCAGCAGCGTAGCGGCAGGGGTAAATGGCTACACCTTC
CDR3 length: 14
clone size: NA
J gene: TRBJ1-2
V gene: TRBV9
D gene: NA

CDR3 protein: CASSLAPPSGGVYEQYF
CDR3 DNA: TGTGCCAGCAGCTTAGCCCCCCCTAGCGGGGGGGTATACGAGCAGTACTTC
CDR3 length: 17
clone size: NA
J gene: TRBJ2-7
V gene: TRBV7-6
D gene: TRBD2

CDR3 protein: CASSLGAEIGGELFF
CDR3 DNA: TGCGCCAGCAGCTTGGGGGCAGAAATTGGCGGGGAGCTGTTTTTT
CDR3 length: 15
clone size: NA
J gene: TRBJ2-2
V gene: TRBV5-1
D gene: NA

CDR3 protein: CASSILGGRQGSPEAFF
CDR3 DNA: TGTGCCAGTAGTATTTTGGGTGGGAGGCAGGGATCTCCTGAAGCTTTCTTT
CDR3 length: 17
clone size: NA
J gene: TRBJ1-1
V gene: TRBV19
D gene: NA

CDR3 protein: CASSTLVSSGTYNEQFF
CDR3 DNA: TGTGCCAGTAGTACCCTCGTGAGTAGCGGGACCTACAATGAGCAGTTCTTC
CDR3 length: 17
clone size: NA
J gene: TRBJ2-1
V gene: TRBV19
D gene: TRBD2

CDR3 protein: CASSSRDTAYEQYF
CDR3 DNA: TGTGCCAGTAGTAGCCGGGACACAGCCTACGAGCAGTACTTC
CDR3 length: 14
clone size: many
J gene: TRBJ2-7
V gene: TRBV19
D gene: NA

CDR3 protein: CATSDLGAVQPQHF
CDR3 DNA: TGTGCCACCAGTGATTTGGGGGCGGTTCAGCCCCAGCATTTT
CDR3 length: 14
clone size: NA
J gene: TRBJ1-5
V gene: TRBV24-1
D gene: NA

CDR3 protein: CASSSYDRTGGDSPLHF
CDR3 DNA: TGTGCCAGCAGTTCGTATGATAGGACAGGGGGAGACTCACCCCTCCACTTT
CDR3 length: 17
clone size: NA
J gene: TRBJ1-6
V gene: TRBV27
D gene: TRBD1

CDR3 protein: CAISASGRPDTQYF
CDR3 DNA: TGTGCCATCTCGGCTAGCGGGAGACCAGATACGCAGTATTTT
CDR3 length: 14
clone size: once
J gene: TRBJ2-3
V gene: TRBV10-3
D gene: TRBD2

CDR3 protein: CASSHGQNDYGYTF
CDR3 DNA: TGTGCCAGCAGCCATGGACAGAACGACTATGGCTACACCTTC
CDR3 length: 14
clone size: NA
J gene: TRBJ1-2
V gene: TRBV3-1/TRBV3-2
D gene: NA

CDR3 protein: CASSSDRVPYGYTF
CDR3 DNA: TGTGCCAGCAGTTCGGACAGGGTCCCCTATGGCTACACCTTC
CDR3 length: 14
clone size: NA
J gene: TRBJ1-2
V gene: TRBV7-9
D gene: TRBD1

CDR3 protein: CAISLQTGSGNTIYF
CDR3 DNA: TGTGCCATCAGCCTACAGACAGGGTCTGGAAACACCATATATTTT
CDR3 length: 15
clone size: NA
J gene: TRBJ1-3
V gene: TRBV10-3
D gene: TRBD1

CDR3 protein: CASSGYVTSGGYNEQFF
CDR3 DNA: TGTGCCAGCAGCGGGTATGTCACTAGCGGGGGTTACAATGAGCAGTTCTTC
CDR3 length: 17
clone size: NA
J gene: TRBJ2-1
V gene: TRBV5-5
D gene: TRBD2

CDR3 protein: CASSQETGFRLSPLHF
CDR3 DNA: TGTGCCAGCAGCCAAGAGACAGGGTTCCGATTATCACCCCTCCACTTT
CDR3 length: 16
clone size: once
J gene: TRBJ1-6
V gene: TRBV4-2
D gene: TRBD1

CDR3 protein: CASSMRAGVVHEQFF
CDR3 DNA: TGTGCCAGTAGTATGAGAGCGGGAGTGGTCCATGAGCAGTTCTTC
CDR3 length: 15
clone size: NA
J gene: TRBJ2-1
V gene: TRBV19
D gene: TRBD2

CDR3 protein: CASSSVNRGLPQEAFF
CDR3 DNA: TGTGCCAGCAGTTCGGTGAACAGGGGGCTTCCACAAGAAGCTTTCTTT
CDR3 length: 16
clone size: NA
J gene: TRBJ1-1
V gene: TRBV6-2/TRBV6-3
D gene: TRBD1

CDR3 protein: CASSPDRTSNYGYTF
CDR3 DNA: TGTGCCAGCTCACCAGACAGAACCTCTAACTATGGCTACACCTTC
CDR3 length: 15
clone size: NA
J gene: TRBJ1-2
V gene: TRBV18
D gene: NA

CDR3 protein: CASSLLGTGSVGANVLTF
CDR3 DNA: TGCGCCAGCAGCTTGTTGGGGACAGGGTCTGTGGGGGCCAACGTCCTGACTTTC
CDR3 length: 18
clone size: NA
J gene: TRBJ2-6
V gene: TRBV5-1
D gene: TRBD1

CDR3 protein: CATSRGVVGQGAGANVLTF
CDR3 DNA: TGTGCCACCAGCAGAGGGGTCGTAGGACAGGGTGCTGGGGCCAACGTCCTGACTTTC
CDR3 length: 19
clone size: NA
J gene: TRBJ2-6
V gene: TRBV15
D gene: TRBD1

CDR3 protein: CASRRGRGEKLFF
CDR3 DNA: TGTGCCAGCCGAAGGGGGAGAGGTGAAAAACTGTTTTTT
CDR3 length: 13
clone size: NA
J gene: TRBJ1-4
V gene: TRBV14
D gene: NA

CDR3 protein: CASSGQTQETQYF
CDR3 DNA: TGTGCCAGCTCTGGACAGACCCAAGAGACCCAGTACTTC
CDR3 length: 13
clone size: NA
J gene: TRBJ2-5
V gene: TRBV5-5
D gene: NA

CDR3 protein: CASSPLEGSYNEQFF
CDR3 DNA: TGCGCCAGCAGCCCCCTGGAGGGCTCCTACAATGAGCAGTTCTTC
CDR3 length: 15
clone size: NA
J gene: TRBJ2-1
V gene: TRBV5-1
D gene: NA

CDR3 protein: CASSLVAGASTEAFF
CDR3 DNA: TGTGCCAGCAGCTTAGTGGCAGGGGCGTCCACTGAAGCTTTCTTT
CDR3 length: 15
clone size: NA
J gene: TRBJ1-1
V gene: TRBV7-2
D gene: NA

CDR3 protein: CASGMTGGLNTEAFF
CDR3 DNA: TGTGCCAGCGGCATGACAGGGGGGCTTAACACTGAAGCTTTCTTT
CDR3 length: 15
clone size: NA
J gene: TRBJ1-1
V gene: TRBV7-9
D gene: TRBD1

CDR3 protein: CASSLPDRVNTEAFF
CDR3 DNA: TGTGCCAGCAGTTTACCCGACAGGGTTAACACTGAAGCTTTCTTT
CDR3 length: 15
clone size: NA
J gene: TRBJ1-1
V gene: TRBV28
D gene: TRBD1

CDR3 protein: CASGTGDGIYTEAFF
CDR3 DNA: TGCGCCAGCGGAACAGGGGACGGGATTTACACTGAAGCTTTCTTT
CDR3 length: 15
clone size: once
J gene: TRBJ1-1
V gene: TRBV5-1
D gene: TRBD1

CDR3 protein: CASSYFGLQYNEQFF
CDR3 DNA: TGTGCCAGCAGTTATTTCGGACTCCAATACAATGAGCAGTTCTTC
CDR3 length: 15
clone size: NA
J gene: TRBJ2-1
V gene: TRBV6-2/TRBV6-3
D gene: NA

CDR3 protein: CASSYLDPSGRSQLASTQYF
CDR3 DNA: TGTGCCAGCAGTTACTTGGATCCTAGCGGGAGGTCGCAACTCGCAAGTACGCAGTATTTT
CDR3 length: 20
clone size: NA
J gene: TRBJ2-3
V gene: TRBV6-2/TRBV6-3
D gene: TRBD2

CDR3 protein: CASSLGGQGEDEQYF
CDR3 DNA: TGCGCCAGCAGCTTGGGTGGGCAGGGCGAAGACGAGCAGTACTTC
CDR3 length: 15
clone size: NA
J gene: TRBJ2-7
V gene: TRBV5-1
D gene: NA

CDR3 protein: CASSEVGAALEAFF
CDR3 DNA: TGTGCCAGCAGTGAAGTGGGGGCCGCCCTTGAAGCTTTCTTT
CDR3 length: 14
clone size: NA
J gene: TRBJ1-1
V gene: TRBV6-1
D gene: NA

CDR3 protein: CASSFLAPYNEQFF
CDR3 DNA: TGTGCCAGCAGTTTCCTCGCGCCCTACAATGAGCAGTTCTTC
CDR3 length: 14
clone size: NA
J gene: TRBJ2-1
V gene: TRBV27
D gene: NA

CDR3 protein: CASIQDRGHISRNEKLFF
CDR3 DNA: TGTGCCAGCATCCAGGACAGGGGGCATATATCGCGGAATGAAAAACTGTTTTTT
CDR3 length: 18
clone size: NA
J gene: TRBJ1-4
V gene: TRBV5-8
D gene: TRBD1

CDR3 protein: CASSEGAHTEAFF
CDR3 DNA: TGTGCCAGCAGCGAGGGGGCACACACTGAAGCTTTCTTT
CDR3 length: 13
clone size: NA
J gene: TRBJ1-1
V gene: TRBV21-1
D gene: NA

CDR3 protein: CASSSSGTGVYNEQFF
CDR3 DNA: TGTGCCAGCAGCTCGTCCGGGACAGGGGTCTACAATGAGCAGTTCTTC
CDR3 length: 16
clone size: once
J gene: TRBJ2-1
V gene: TRBV27
D gene: TRBD1

CDR3 protein: CASSLAGGKGGYTF
CDR3 DNA: TGTGCCAGCAGCTTGGCAGGGGGCAAAGGTGGCTACACCTTC
CDR3 length: 14
clone size: NA
J gene: TRBJ1-2
V gene: TRBV13
D gene: TRBD1

CDR3 protein: CASSLGTGNTIYF
CDR3 DNA: TGTGCCAGCAGCTTAGGGACAGGGAACACCATATATTTT
CDR3 length: 13
clone size: NA
J gene: TRBJ1-3
V gene: TRBV7-2
D gene: TRBD1

CDR3 protein: CASRGGRANYNEQFF
CDR3 DNA: TGTGCCAGCAGGGGGGGGCGGGCGAACTACAATGAGCAGTTCTTC
CDR3 length: 15
clone size: NA
J gene: TRBJ2-1
V gene: TRBV6-5
D gene: NA

CDR3 protein: CASSLFLAGELITYEQYF
CDR3 DNA: TGTGCCAGCAGTTTATTCTTGGCGGGGGAGCTAATTACCTACGAGCAGTACTTC
CDR3 length: 18
clone size: NA
J gene: TRBJ2-7
V gene: TRBV27
D gene: TRBD2

CDR3 protein: CASSERTRSYEQYF
CDR3 DNA: TGTGCCAGCAGTGAAAGGACACGCTCCTACGAGCAGTACTTC
CDR3 length: 14
clone size: once
J gene: TRBJ2-7
V gene: TRBV2
D gene: NA

CDR3 protein: CASSGIRGATGELFF
CDR3 DNA: TGTGCCAGCAGTGGTATTAGGGGCGCCACCGGGGAGCTGTTTTTT
CDR3 length: 15
clone size: NA
J gene: TRBJ2-2
V gene: TRBV2
D gene: NA